Presented here are 10 T cell receptor beta chains from one specimen sequenced in a study of blood T cells in healthy people across ages. A second PCR, run for about 7 to 11 cycles, used a sample-barcoded 5' primer plus a J-beta primer mix. TCRdb reanalysed the 5' RACE reads using MiXCR and keeps one entry per CDR3 protein. The sample has around 800,000 distinct CDR3 sequences; about 53% are singletons. Sequencing input: blood. These receptors came from an elderly man in good health.

The chain employs TRBV10-3 and TRBJ2-7; 10 bases map to TRBD2. The J call may be incorrect, as the DNA end agrees better with TRBJ2-5. This CDR3 contains 16 residues. CDR1 ENHRY and CDR2 SYGVKD come from the germline V gene. As DNA, the CDR3 is TGTGCCATCAGTGAGCGTCTAGCGGGAGAGGGTGAGACCCAGTACTTC. Translation gives CAISERLAGEGETQYF.

The gene calls are TRBV7-2 and TRBJ1-4; D may be TRBD1 (6 bases). The CDR3 covers 16 residues. Per the germline V gene, CDR1 is SGHTA and CDR2 is FQGNSA. The V end lost 2 bases, the J end lost 4 bases, and 14 bases lay between the germline ends. The CDR3 nucleotides are TGTGCCAGCAGCTTAAGAGGGGGGCCGAGTAATGAAAAACTGTTTTTT. The encoded protein is CASSLRGGPSNEKLFF.

The chain uses TRBV2 and TRBJ2-4, with 7 bases fitting TRBD1. Judging by the DNA end, TRBJ2-7 fits better; the J call may be wrong. This CDR3 has 15 amino acids. Germline V lookup: CDR1 SNHLY, CDR2 FYNNEI. The CDR3 bases are TGTGCCAGCAGCAAATCTACAGGGGTGGCCCACGAGCAGTACTTC. Its translation: CASSKSTGVAHEQYF.

The chain employs TRBV3-1 and TRBJ1-2; a possible D gene is TRBD1 (6 bases). The germline V gene has CDR1 LGHDT and CDR2 YNNKEL (reference sequence). The CDR3 is 15 amino acids. Trimming shortened V by 3 bases and J by 4 bases, and 15 bases separated the two germline ends. Here the CDR3 reads CASSQSAGEGYGYTF. CDR3 nucleotide sequence: TGTGCCAGCAGCCAGTCGGCAGGGGAAGGCTATGGCTACACCTTC.

The rearrangement uses TRBV5-1 and TRBJ2-5, with D possibly TRBD1 on 5 matching bases. Per the germline V gene, CDR1 is SGHRS and CDR2 is YFSETQ. The CDR3 consists of 16 residues. V was pared by 4 bases and J by 11 bases, with 27 bases between. The CDR3 DNA reads TGCGCCAGCAGCGTGGGGCGCCTTCCGGGCCCATACGGGCAGTACTTC. This gives the protein CASSVGRLPGPYGQYF.

This clonotype was observed a handful of times. The chain joins TRBV10-3 to TRBJ2-3; possible D gene TRBD2, 5 bases. V dropped 4 bases and J dropped 8 bases, with 10 bases sitting between them. This CDR3 has 12 residues. Germline CDR1 ENHRY, CDR2 SYGVKD. This CDR3 is CAISGGRGTQYF. The CDR3 bases are TGTGCCATCAGTGGAGGCCGGGGTACGCAGTATTTT.

This sequence joins TRBV11-2 and TRBJ2-1; D call uncertain. V was clipped by 4 bases and J by 1 base, with 14 bases between them. Germline V gene sequence: CDR1 SGHAT, CDR2 FQNNGV. The CDR3 extends over 16 amino acids. CDR3 protein: CASSSMVGRSYNEQFF. The CDR3, as DNA: TGTGCCAGCAGCTCTATGGTGGGTCGATCCTACAATGAGCAGTTCTTC.

This rearrangement joins TRBV6-5 to TRBJ1-6; D not certain. Trimming left V 6 bases short and J 10 bases short, with 13 bases between. The CDR3 runs to 13 residues. CDR1 and CDR2 (germline): MNHEY, SVGAGI. The CDR3 region has the DNA TGTGCCAGCAGCCGAGGGCGGATCTCACCCCTCCACTTT. As protein: CASSRGRISPLHF.

The gene calls are TRBV7-2 and TRBJ2-7; D is unclear. Germline V CDR1 and CDR2: SGHTA, FQGNSA. This CDR3 is built from 11 residues. Trimming took 3 bases from V and 5 from J, leaving 5 bases between them. The chain's CDR3 is CASSFSNEQYF. CDR3 coding DNA: TGTGCCAGCAGCTTTTCCAACGAGCAGTACTTC. Full variable domain (rest looked up from reference TRBV7-2 and TRBJ2-7): GAGVSQSPSNKVTEKGKDVELRCDPISGHTALYWYRQSLGQGLEFLIYFQGNSAPDKSGLPSDRFSAERTGGSVSTLTIQRTQQEDSAVYLCASSFSNEQYFGPGTRLTVT.

The V gene is TRBV19, the J gene TRBJ2-1, with 11 bases that match TRBD2. This CDR3 comprises 17 residues. The germline CDR1 and CDR2 sequences are LNHDA and SQIVND (reference sequence). With 4 bases clipped from V and 12 bases from J, the junction kept 17 bases outside the gene matches. The CDR3 spells CASSKSVTSGRGLGQFF. CDR3 coding DNA: TGTGCCAGTAGTAAATCTGTAACTAGCGGGAGAGGGCTTGGGCAGTTCTTC. Based on the CDR3 plus reference TRBV19 and TRBJ2-1, the full variable domain is DGGITQSPKYLFRKEGQNVTLSCEQNLNHDAMYWYRQDPGQGLRLIYYSQIVNDFQKGDIAEGYSVSREKKESFPLTVTSAQKNPTAFYLCASSKSVTSGRGLGQFFGPGTRLTVL.